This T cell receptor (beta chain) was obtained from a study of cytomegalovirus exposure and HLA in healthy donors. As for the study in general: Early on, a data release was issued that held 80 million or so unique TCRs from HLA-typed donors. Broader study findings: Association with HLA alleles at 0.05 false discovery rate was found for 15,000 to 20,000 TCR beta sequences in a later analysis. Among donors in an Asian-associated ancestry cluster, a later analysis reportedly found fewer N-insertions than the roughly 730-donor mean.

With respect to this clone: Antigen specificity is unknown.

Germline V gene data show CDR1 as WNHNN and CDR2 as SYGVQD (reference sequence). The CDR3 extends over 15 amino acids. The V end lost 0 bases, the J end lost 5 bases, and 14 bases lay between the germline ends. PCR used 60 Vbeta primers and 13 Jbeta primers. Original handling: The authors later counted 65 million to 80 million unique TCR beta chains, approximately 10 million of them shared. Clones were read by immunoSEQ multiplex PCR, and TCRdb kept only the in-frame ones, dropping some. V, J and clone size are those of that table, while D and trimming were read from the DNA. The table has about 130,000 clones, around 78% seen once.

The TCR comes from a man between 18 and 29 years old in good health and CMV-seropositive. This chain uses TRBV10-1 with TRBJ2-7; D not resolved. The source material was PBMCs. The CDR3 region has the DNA TGCGCCAGCAGTGAGTCCCTCGGAAGAGGAGACGAGCAGTACTTC. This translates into CASSESLGRGDEQYF.